This TCR beta chain was sequenced for a study of blood T cells in healthy people across ages. Regarding the study as a whole: A roughly linear fall in TCR beta diversity per million T cells was seen with increasing age.

The CDR3 has 12 amino acids. Germline V CDR1 and CDR2: SQVTM, ANQGSEA. V dropped 6 bases and J dropped 3 bases, with 12 bases sitting between them. Alongside a J-beta primer mix, a sample-barcoded 5' primer served in a second PCR lasting about 7 to 11 cycles. Each of the samples gave a minimum of 3 million paired-end reads that contained CDR3. TCRdb re-derived calls from the 5' RACE reads in MiXCR, one entry per CDR3 protein. The data contain around 990,000 distinct CDR3 sequences, under 30% of them singletons. In this sample, this clonotype turned up many times. Its antigen remains unidentified. This sample was shared with a second study, whose subject was T cells of mothers and their children. From that second work: The search for persistent microchimeric T cell clones detected none.

V gene TRBV29-1 combines with J gene TRBJ2-7, with D perhaps TRBD1 or TRBD2 (7 bases each). Sequenced input: blood. This TCR was recovered from a girl aged 2 to 9 in good health. The CDR3 nucleotides are TGCAGCGTAAGCAGGGGGGGCTACGAGCAGTACTTC. Protein product: CSVSRGGYEQYF.